The 18 T cell receptor beta chains below all came from one sample that was sequenced in a study of PD-1 blockade in classical Hodgkin lymphoma. This table comes from immunoSEQ multiplex PCR, and its TCRdb copy is limited to in-frame clones, with some not included. The table lists tens of thousands of clones, 90% to 95% of them singletons. Time point denoted: newly diagnosed, previously untreated cHL patient sample. The sample taken for sequencing was peripheral blood mononuclear cells (PBMCs). All receptors derive from a human donor with classical Hodgkin lymphoma.

This chain links TRBV7-9 with TRBJ2-7; D unresolved. The CDR3 is made up of 16 amino acids. Looked up from germline, CDR1 is SEHNR and CDR2 is FQNEAQ (reference sequence). The V end lost 2 bases, the J end lost 1 base, and 15 bases lay between the germline ends. The DNA for the CDR3 is TGTGCCAGCAGCTTATCTGCAATTGCCGGATCCTACGAGCAGTACTTC. Amino acid sequence: CASSLSAIAGSYEQYF.

The CDR3 bases are TGTGCCAGCAGCGAAATAAGGGATAGGAGGTTCACTCACGGGGGGAACACTGAAGCTTTCTTT. Protein sequence: CASSEIRDRRFTHGGNTEAFF. The rearrangement joins TRBV6-1 to TRBJ1-1; a possible D gene is TRBD1 (5 bases). V lost 6 bases, J lost 1 base, and 33 bases lay in between. The CDR3 is 21 amino acids. Per germline, CDR1 MNHNS and CDR2 SASEGT.

With respect to this clone: Distinct nucleotide sequences in the sample also encode this CDR3. CDR3 amino acids: CASRRQGPGYTF. The CDR3 DNA sequence: TGTGCCAGCAGACGACAGGGACCCGGCTACACCTTC. J is TRBJ1-2 and V is TRBV7-9, with 7 bases that match TRBD1. V gave up 6 bases and J gave up 8 bases; unmatched junction bases: 6. The germline V gene has CDR1 SEHNR and CDR2 FQNEAQ (reference sequence). The CDR3 extends over 12 amino acids.

This clone was counted once. The rearrangement joins TRBV2 to TRBJ2-4; perhaps TRBD2 as D (5 bases). This CDR3 comprises 14 residues. Trimming removed 3 bases from V and 3 bases from J, with 9 bases in between. Germline assignment: CDR1 SNHLY and CDR2 FYNNEI. In DNA, the CDR3 is TGTGCCAGCAGTGATGTAGGACTCAAAAACATTCAGTACTTC. Protein sequence: CASSDVGLKNIQYF.

The sample holds one count of this clone. For the CDR3, the DNA is TGCGCCAGCAGCTGGCAACCGCGGGCAAGGACTAGCGGGTACAATGAGCAGTTCTTC. This translates into CASSWQPRARTSGYNEQFF. The rearrangement uses TRBV5-1 and TRBJ2-1; TRBD2 matches 11 bases. The germline gives CDR1 SGHRS, CDR2 YFSETQ. The CDR3 spans 19 residues. V shed 3 bases and J 4 bases; nucleotides not matched to a gene: 15. Full variable domain (remainder filled in from reference TRBV5-1 and TRBJ2-1): KAGVTQTPRYLIKTRGQQVTLSCSPISGHRSVSWYQQTPGQGLQFLFEYFSETQRNKGNFPGRFSGRQFSNSRSEMNVSTLELGDSALYLCASSWQPRARTSGYNEQFFGPGTRLTVL.

The V gene is TRBV10-1, the J gene TRBJ2-5, with 10 bases lining up with TRBD2. The end of the DNA aligns better with TRBJ2-7, so the J call may be wrong. CDR1 is WNHNN, CDR2 SYGVQD, per germline (reference sequence). There are 15 residues in the CDR3. CDR3 DNA sequence: TGCGCCAGCAGTCCGGGACTAGCGACCACCTACGAGCAGTACTTC. Protein: CASSPGLATTYEQYF.

This clone was picked up one time. The junction does not match germline at one end; this may be a read error. The chain has TRBV11-3 and TRBJ2-7; 9 bases match TRBD2. Looked up from germline, CDR1 is SGHNT and CDR2 is YENEEA. The CDR3 is 13 amino acids. Here the CDR3 DNA reads TGTGCCAGCAGCTTAGATTACCTAGCGGGACAACGCTTC. Protein: CASSLDYLAGQRF.

This clone was picked up one time. The CDR3 bases are TGCGCCAGCAGCCACCCGGGACCGGGTGTCGAGGAGCAGTTCTTC. Translated: CASSHPGPGVEEQFF. The chain combines TRBV4-1 with TRBJ2-1; D could derive from TRBD1 or TRBD2 (5 bases each). Germline V gene data show CDR1 as MGHRA and CDR2 as YSYEKL. V dropped 3 bases and J dropped 10 bases, with 19 bases sitting between them. CDR3 length: 15 amino acids.

This rearrangement joins TRBV19 to TRBJ1-4; 8 nucleotides line up with TRBD1. Unmatched junction bases numbered 6, after V lost 5 bases and J lost 4 bases. This CDR3 comprises 15 residues. Germline V gene data show CDR1 as LNHDA and CDR2 as SQIVND (reference sequence). The DNA of the CDR3 is TGTGCCAGTAGTCCTGGACAGGGCTTTAATGAAAAACTGTTTTTT. Translated, it gives CASSPGQGFNEKLFF. Together with reference TRBV19 and TRBJ1-4, the CDR3 gives the full variable domain: DGGITQSPKYLFRKEGQNVTLSCEQNLNHDAMYWYRQDPGQGLRLIYYSQIVNDFQKGDIAEGYSVSREKKESFPLTVTSAQKNPTAFYLCASSPGQGFNEKLFFGSGTQLSVL.

V gene TRBV30 combines with J gene TRBJ1-3; no definite D call. The CDR3 is 17 amino acids. The germline V and J ends were trimmed by 3 bases and 0 bases, with 18 bases remaining between them. CDR1 is GTSNPN, CDR2 SVGIG, per germline (reference sequence). The CDR3 reads CAWRSIGHHGSGNTIYF. For the CDR3, the DNA is TGTGCCTGGAGAAGCATAGGGCACCATGGCTCTGGAAACACCATATATTTT.

This rearrangement joins TRBV11-1 to TRBJ2-7; TRBD2 matches at 14 bases. CDR1 SGHAT and CDR2 FQDESV come from the germline V gene (reference sequence). With V trimmed by 5 bases and J by 4 bases, 4 bases remained unmatched. This CDR3 spans 15 amino acids. The CDR3 DNA reads as TGTGCCAGCAGCCAGGGACTAGCGGGGGCATACGAGCAGTACTTC. Translating gives CASSQGLAGAYEQYF.

The rearrangement joins TRBV28 to TRBJ1-2; 8 nucleotides line up with TRBD1. The CDR3 is made up of 18 amino acids. Trimming cost V 6 bases and J 2 bases; bases outside gene matches: 17. Germline lookup yields CDR1 MDHEN and CDR2 SYDVKM. The CDR3 coding sequence is TGTGCCAGCAGACCCCCCCGGGGGGGGGACAGGATAAACTATGGCTACACCTTC. Translating it yields CASRPPRGGDRINYGYTF.

CDR3 sequence: CASSFRGETQYF. The DNA of the CDR3 is TGTGCCAGCAGTTTTAGGGGGGAGACCCAGTACTTC. The chain links TRBV27 to TRBJ2-5, with D perhaps TRBD1 (6 bases). The CDR3 consists of 12 residues. Trimming left V 3 bases short and J 5 bases short, with 7 bases between. The germline V gene encodes CDR1 MNHEY and CDR2 SMNVEV (reference sequence).

The gene calls are TRBV6-6 and TRBJ2-5, with no clear D. Germline CDR1 reads MNHNY; CDR2 reads SVGAGI (reference sequence). The CDR3 extends over 11 amino acids. V was cut by 8 bases and J by 2 bases, with 6 bases left in between. The CDR3 DNA is TGTGCCAGCGGAACGCAAGAGACCCAGTACTTC. The encoded protein is CASGTQETQYF.

The chain recombines TRBV19 with TRBJ1-5, with 9 bases fitting TRBD1. The CDR3 covers 15 residues. With 7 bases clipped from V and 1 base from J, the junction kept 5 bases outside the gene matches. Germline V CDR1 and CDR2: LNHDA, SQIVND (reference sequence). In DNA, the CDR3 is TGTGCCAGTACCGGACAGGGGATGAGCAATCAGCCCCAGCATTTT. This sequence encodes CASTGQGMSNQPQHF.

The chain recombines TRBV5-4 with TRBJ1-1; D unresolved. The germline V gene encodes CDR1 SGHNT and CDR2 YYREEE (reference sequence). The CDR3 runs to 13 residues. V was clipped by 2 bases and J by 5 bases, with 10 bases between them. CDR3 sequence: CASSFRGMTEAFF. CDR3 in DNA: TGTGCCAGCAGCTTCCGAGGTATGACTGAAGCTTTCTTT.

The chain recombines TRBV6-5 with TRBJ2-3; no reliable D call. Germline CDR1 reads MNHEY; CDR2 reads SVGAGI. There are 15 residues in the CDR3. V was cut by 0 bases and J by 6 bases, with 13 bases left in between. In DNA, the CDR3 is TGTGCCAGCAGTTACTCGGGTTCGCCCTCGGATACGCAGTATTTT. Residues: CASSYSGSPSDTQYF.

This clone has just one count. The rearrangement joins TRBV7-8 to TRBJ1-1; TRBD1 might be the D (6 bases). Per germline, CDR1 SGHVS and CDR2 FQNEAQ. V was shortened by 4 bases and J by 1 base, with 19 bases between the two germline ends. The CDR3 spans 17 residues. The CDR3 protein is CASSSGVQGLGNTEAFF. CDR3 coding DNA: TGTGCCAGCAGCTCAGGAGTACAGGGACTCGGGAACACTGAAGCTTTCTTT.